The sequence of this T cell receptor (beta chain) was determined in a study of blood T cells in healthy people across ages. Using a J-beta primer mix together with a sample-barcoded 5' primer, a second PCR was run for about 6 to 12 cycles. TCRdb fed the 5' RACE reads into MiXCR, producing one record per CDR3 protein. The data hold approximately 600,000 distinct CDR3 sequences, with approximately 59% observed a single time. Per germline, CDR1 MGHRA and CDR2 YSYEKL. Trimming took off 1 base at V and 9 bases at J, with 19 bases between the two ends. This CDR3 is built from 16 residues. The V call is TRBV4-1, the J call TRBJ1-5; weak D call: TRBD1 (6 bases). The source is a man between 60 and 75 years old in good health. Sequenced input: blood. CDR3 region: CASSQAGEGGFRPQHF. For the CDR3, the DNA is TGCGCCAGCAGCCAAGCGGGGGAGGGGGGCTTTAGGCCCCAGCATTTT.